The clone carrying this TCR beta chain was counted only a few times. MiXCR was run by TCRdb on the 5' RACE reads, yielding one entry per CDR3 protein. The sample holds 450,000 to 650,000 distinct CDR3 sequences, 20% to 25% seen once. These data come from a study of T cells after yellow fever vaccination. The CDR3 runs 12 residues. The V and J ends lost 4 bases and 8 bases respectively, with 11 bases between them. This TCR was sampled from a man aged 18-30 years who received the YFV17D yellow fever vaccine. The J gene is TRBJ1-1, the V gene TRBV12-3 or TRBV12-4, with D possibly TRBD1 on 6 matching bases. The specimen comprised PBMCs, sampled 21 days after the first yellow fever vaccination. This chain's CDR3 is CASSSEQGEAFF. The CDR3, as DNA: TGTGCCAGCAGTTCGGAACAGGGAGAAGCTTTCTTT.